These 10 T cell receptor beta chains were all obtained from the same sample, sequenced in a study of T cells in localized non-small cell lung cancer. TCRdb's table, derived via immunoSEQ multiplex PCR, lists solely in-frame clones and lacks some. Here the sample spans about 26,000 clones, approximately 84% being singletons. This sample comprised peripheral blood, obtained before any cancer treatment. The receptors were sampled from a man between 40 and 69 years old with stage III squamous cell lung carcinoma.

The chain couples TRBV6-5 to TRBJ1-1; no firm D call. CDR1 is MNHEY and CDR2 is SVGAGI in the germline V gene. CDR3 length: 14 residues. V was clipped by 0 bases and J by 4 bases, with 9 bases between them. In DNA, the CDR3 is TGTGCCAGCAGTTACTCGAGTCCAGGCACTGAAGCTTTCTTT. Translation: CASSYSSPGTEAFF.

V gene TRBV14 combines with J gene TRBJ2-1; 9 nucleotides line up with TRBD2. Germline V gene data show CDR1 as SGHDN and CDR2 as FVKESK. The V and J ends lost 5 bases and 10 bases, in that order; junction bases with no gene match: 9. This CDR3 contains 14 residues. CDR3 nucleotides: TGTGCCAGCAGCGAGACTAGCGGATTGGAAGAGCAGTTCTTC. Translation: CASSETSGLEEQFF.

The gene calls are TRBV13 and TRBJ2-7; possibly TRBD1 or TRBD2 for D (5 bases each). V lost 5 bases and J lost 0, with 8 bases in between. CDR1 is PRHDT and CDR2 is FYEKMQ in the germline V gene (reference sequence). The CDR3 totals 13 residues. CDR3 nucleotide sequence: TGTGCCAGCAGCGAGGGGAGCTCCTACGAGCAGTACGTC. The encoded protein is CASSEGSSYEQYV.

The count of this clone is one. V and J are TRBV18 and TRBJ1-6; possibly TRBD1 for D (6 bases). V gave up 8 bases and J gave up 8 bases, with 13 bases separating them. The germline gives CDR1 KGHSH, CDR2 LQKENI. CDR3 length equals 13 residues. The CDR3 region is CASAPGGDSPLHF. CDR3 nucleotides: TGTGCCAGCGCCCCCGGGGGCGATTCACCCCTCCACTTT.

The rearrangement uses TRBV30 and TRBJ1-3; no firm D call. Germline loops: CDR1 GTSNPN, CDR2 SVGIG (reference sequence). Trimming removed 0 bases at V and 8 bases at J, with 8 bases between. The CDR3 loop spans 12 amino acids. Here the CDR3 DNA reads TGTGCCTGGAGTGTACAGAGCCACACCATATATTTT. Its translation is CAWSVQSHTIYF.

The chain recombines TRBV11-2 with TRBJ2-2; the D gene could be TRBD1 or TRBD2 (7 bases each). The CDR3 spans 17 residues. V lost 6 bases and J 7 bases, leaving 24 bases between the germline ends. Germline values: CDR1 SGHAT, CDR2 FQNNGV. DNA for the CDR3: TGTGCCAGCAGTTCTAGGGGGCGGGGAGGGCTCGGCGGGGAGCTGTTTTTT. As protein: CASSSRGRGGLGGELFF.

This CDR3 reads CASSLDKTGSSYEQYV. CDR3 bases: TGTGCCAGCAGCTTAGATAAGACAGGGAGCTCCTACGAGCAGTACGTC. V and J are TRBV7-6 and TRBJ2-7, with TRBD1 matching 7 bases. Germline trimming cut 1 base from V and 0 bases from J; bases unmatched to any gene: 6. The CDR3 covers 16 residues. The V gene's germline CDR1 is SGHVS and CDR2 FNYEAQ.

The chain links TRBV18 to TRBJ1-2, with TRBD1 matching over 10 bases. CDR3 length: 16 amino acids. Germline loops: CDR1 KGHSH, CDR2 LQKENI. With V trimmed by 3 bases and J by 6 bases, 10 bases remained unmatched. This CDR3 is CASSPPGQGTGDGYTF. The CDR3 DNA reads as TGTGCCAGCTCACCCCCGGGACAGGGGACGGGAGATGGCTACACCTTC.

V gene TRBV2 combines with J gene TRBJ1-3, with D uncertain. The CDR3 extends over 16 amino acids. Per germline, CDR1 SNHLY and CDR2 FYNNEI. V was pared by 0 bases and J by 0 bases, with 9 bases between. CDR3 loop: CASSEAQLISGNTIYF. Written as DNA, the CDR3 is TGTGCCAGCAGTGAAGCGCAGCTAATCTCTGGAAACACCATATATTTT.

The rearrangement uses TRBV6-6 and TRBJ1-1; possible D gene TRBD1, 5 bases. Germline V lookup: CDR1 MNHNY, CDR2 SVGAGI (reference sequence). This CDR3 region has 14 residues. V was clipped by 8 bases and J by 0 bases, with 13 bases between them. CDR3 nucleotide sequence: TGTGCCAGCCGGATCGTGGGGCTGAACACTGAAGCTTTCTTT. Amino acid sequence: CASRIVGLNTEAFF.